This TCR beta chain was sequenced in a study of blood T cell repertoires in COVID-19. As for the study in general: Donors in the United States, Italy and Spain gave samples during acute or convalescent COVID-19. From T cells, B-cell-depleted T cells, or PBMCs came the material, which was cDNA or gDNA.

The CDR3 has 14 amino acids. Authors' analysis steps: Estimates of nucleated cell counts were drawn from the amplification of reference gene primers. Generated by immunoSEQ multiplex PCR, the TCRdb table keeps only in-frame clones and is missing some. V and J calls and clone size come straight from that table; D and trimming were deduced from the DNA. The profile covers around 140,000 clones, with around 89% appearing a single time and roughly a sixth taken by the ten largest. The sequence came from a man aged 50 to 59 with active or convalescent COVID-19. The sequencing input was peripheral blood. V and J are TRBV21-1 and TRBJ1-2; the D call TRBD1 from the table was never checked on the DNA. TRBV21-1 is listed as a pseudogene. The CDR3 coding sequence is TGTGCCAGCAGCATAGTGACAGGGAGCTATGGCTACACCTTC. Translation gives CASSIVTGSYGYTF.